The 31 T cell receptor beta chains below all came from one sample that was sequenced in a study of T-cell reconstitution after alpha-beta-depleted transplantation in children (dated by TCRdb to about 2016). The method was PCR. The sample was run on an Illumina HiSeq 2500. TCR libraries were prepared with molecular barcoding, using unique molecular identifiers to normalize TCRbeta repertoire quantification. TCRdb handled the public reads itself, with Q25 trimming in fastp and clone calling in MiXCR, and kept productive beta chains. Rows with a matching CDR3 protein are joined into one entry that keeps the most common DNA and genes. The sample table shows about 610,000 distinct CDR3 sequences, and 25% to 30% are seen once. Approximately 39% of the sample lies in the top ten. What this sample's treatment or condition label stands for: allogeneic hematopoietic cell transplantation with graft depleted of TCRalphabeta T cells and CD19 B cells.

Here the sequenced sample was PBMCs, taken before TCRalphabeta/CD19-depleted stem cell transplant. The receptor set was obtained from a boy in the first two years of life with Wiskott-Aldrich syndrome, due to receive a stem cell transplant.

This clonotype came up a few times. This chain uses TRBV4-2 with TRBJ2-7; D is perhaps TRBD1 (6 bases). The CDR3 totals 20 residues. Trimming took off 0 bases at V and 2 bases at J, with 26 bases between the two ends. Looked up from germline, CDR1 is LGHNA and CDR2 is YNFKEQ. The CDR3 DNA is TGTGCCAGCAGCCAAGATCGGGGCGGGCGACAGGCGTCTTCCCCCTACGAGCAGTACTTC. Protein: CASSQDRGGRQASSPYEQYF.

This clonotype was observed at least ten times. The chain employs TRBV6-2 or TRBV6-3 and TRBJ2-1; 16 bases line up with TRBD2. The CDR3 sequence is 18 residues long. Germline lookup yields CDR1 MNHEY and CDR2 SVGEGT. V lost 7 bases, J lost 3 bases, and 9 bases stayed unmatched. CDR3 in DNA: TGTGCCAGCATCCTGGGGACTAGCGGGAGGGCCTTCTACAATGAGCAGTTCTTC. This encodes CASILGTSGRAFYNEQFF.

The rearrangement uses TRBV29-1 and TRBJ2-7; TRBD2 is a possible D gene (6 bases). In germline, CDR1 is SQVTM, CDR2 ANQGSEA. The CDR3 extends over 14 amino acids. The germline V and J ends were trimmed by 7 bases and 0 bases, with 16 bases remaining between them. In DNA form, the CDR3 reads TGCAGCGCCTTCCTGCGGGACCACTCCTACGAGCAGTACTTC. Encoded protein: CSAFLRDHSYEQYF.

This chain links TRBV12-3 or TRBV12-4 with TRBJ2-5; 7 bases match TRBD1. This CDR3 region has 15 residues. V gave up 5 bases and J gave up 2 bases; unmatched junction bases: 8. This chain's CDR3 is CASSTTGADQETQYF. CDR3 DNA sequence: TGTGCCAGCAGTACTACAGGGGCTGATCAAGAGACCCAGTACTTC.

V usage is TRBV6-5 and J usage is TRBJ2-7; 13 bases fit TRBD2. The trim removed 4 bases at V and 5 bases at J, leaving 17 bases unmatched. Germline V gene data show CDR1 as MNHEY and CDR2 as SVGAGI. This CDR3 region has 19 residues. CDR3 sequence (DNA): TGTGCCAGCAGTTCGCGACTAGCGGGAGGACTCGTACCGGCCCACGAGCAGTACTTC. Its protein is CASSSRLAGGLVPAHEQYF.

This clonotype was counted a few times. The J gene is TRBJ2-2, the V gene TRBV15; 12 nucleotides match TRBD2. From germline, CDR1 is LNHNV and CDR2 YYDKDF (reference sequence). With V trimmed by 3 bases and J by 3 bases, 2 bases remained unmatched. The CDR3 contains 16 residues. CDR3 protein: CATSRTSGRYTGELFF. The CDR3 DNA follows: TGTGCCACCAGCAGGACTAGCGGGAGATACACCGGGGAGCTGTTTTTT. The full variable domain, rest sourced from reference TRBV15 and TRBJ2-2, is DAMVIQNPRYQVTQFGKPVTLSCSQTLNHNVMYWYQQKSSQAPKLLFHYYDKDFNNEADTPDNFQSRRPNTSFCFLDIRSPGLGDTAMYLCATSRTSGRYTGELFFGEGSRLTVL.

The CDR3 protein is CASSFSGREPFF. CDR3 DNA: TGTGCCAGCAGCTTTAGCGGGAGAGAACCGTTCTTC. V and J are TRBV12-1 and TRBJ2-1. TRBV12-1 is designated a pseudogene. The length of the CDR3 is 12 residues.

This clonotype turned up a few times. This chain connects TRBV12-3 or TRBV12-4 to TRBJ1-2, with D maybe TRBD1 (6 bases). The CDR3 spans 18 residues. Deletions cut 0 bases from V and 4 bases from J, with 21 bases between. Here the CDR3 reads CASSLANFGTSPLYGYTF. The CDR3, as DNA: TGTGCCAGCAGTTTAGCCAATTTCGGGACATCCCCACTCTATGGCTACACCTTC.

This clonotype was seen more than once but under ten times. The chain carries TRBV28 and TRBJ2-7; 9 bases agree with TRBD2. Losses at the gene ends were 4 bases for V and 3 bases for J; bases not matched to a gene: 7. Germline assignment: CDR1 MDHEN and CDR2 SYDVKM. The CDR3 is 15 residues long. CDR3 amino acids: CASSSQREVNYEQYF. CDR3 sequence (DNA): TGTGCCAGCAGTTCGCAGCGGGAGGTTAACTACGAGCAGTACTTC.

A few counts support this clonotype. This sequence joins TRBV18 and TRBJ2-3, with 9 nucleotides matching TRBD2. Trimming took 1 base from V and 4 from J; bases not matched to a gene: 6. This CDR3 contains 16 residues. Germline lookup yields CDR1 KGHSH and CDR2 LQKENI. The CDR3 protein is CASSPQWREGPDTQYF. CDR3 sequence (DNA): TGTGCCAGCTCACCACAGTGGCGGGAGGGCCCAGATACGCAGTATTTT.

This clonotype was detected a few times. This rearrangement joins TRBV12-3 or TRBV12-4 to TRBJ2-3; D uncertain. The length of the CDR3 is 14 residues. Trimming pared 4 bases from V and 4 bases from J, leaving 12 bases between. This chain's CDR3 is CASSYSKTADTQYF. CDR3 nucleotide sequence: TGTGCCAGCAGTTACTCTAAGACGGCAGATACGCAGTATTTT.

The chain uses TRBV27 and TRBJ1-1, with 7 bases fitting TRBD1. CDR3 size: 17 residues. The V segment lost 6 bases and the J segment 4 bases; nucleotides outside the gene matches: 17. Germline loops: CDR1 MNHEY, CDR2 SMNVEV (reference sequence). The CDR3 nucleotides are TGTGCCAGCAGCAGATACAGGGGTGGGGGTGAGGGCACTGAAGCTTTCTTT. Protein: CASSRYRGGGEGTEAFF.

J is TRBJ2-1 and V is TRBV30, with 7 bases matching TRBD2. J gave up 3 bases and V 5 bases, and 1 base lay outside the gene matches. This CDR3 comprises 12 residues. In germline, CDR1 is GTSNPN, CDR2 SVGIG (reference sequence). CDR3 amino acids: CAWVAGYNEQFF. CDR3 nucleotides: TGTGCCTGGGTAGCGGGCTACAATGAGCAGTTCTTC.

This chain connects TRBV5-1 to TRBJ2-1; 11 nucleotides line up with TRBD2. Trimming at V came to 5 bases and at J to 2 bases, leaving 6 bases not matched to a gene. There are 16 residues in the CDR3. The germline gives CDR1 SGHRS, CDR2 YFSETQ. CDR3 in DNA: TGCGCCAGCAGGTTAGCGGGAGGGGTAACCTACAATGAGCAGTTCTTC. As protein: CASRLAGGVTYNEQFF.

This clonotype came up many times. V is TRBV12-3 or TRBV12-4 and J is TRBJ2-5, with D possibly TRBD2 on 5 matching bases. This CDR3 has 13 amino acids. With 5 bases removed from V and 1 base from J, the gap between germline ends came to 8 bases. The CDR3 spells CASSRDLQETQYF. For the CDR3, the DNA is TGTGCCAGCAGTCGGGATCTCCAAGAGACCCAGTACTTC.

A single count supports this clonotype. The gene calls are TRBV5-1 and TRBJ1-4; D is ambiguous. V lost 1 base, J lost 8 bases, and 15 bases lay in between. From germline, CDR1 is SGHRS and CDR2 YFSETQ. The CDR3 spans 15 residues. The CDR3 coding sequence is TGCGCCAGCAGCTTGCAGTACGGTGCCGGGGAAAAACTGTTTTTT. It translates to CASSLQYGAGEKLFF.

This clonotype was picked up a small number of times. The rearrangement joins TRBV29-1 to TRBJ2-5; D uncertain. Germline loops: CDR1 SQVTM, CDR2 ANQGSEA. CDR3 length: 13 amino acids. Between the trimmed V and J ends, which lost 3 bases and 5 bases, there was a span of 13 bases. This CDR3 is CSVEGYGVETQYF. The CDR3, as DNA: TGCAGCGTTGAGGGATATGGGGTGGAGACCCAGTACTTC.

The chain joins TRBV7-9 to TRBJ1-5; the D gene is possibly TRBD1 (6 bases). The length of the CDR3 is 15 residues. Per germline, CDR1 SEHNR and CDR2 FQNEAQ (reference sequence). V was cut by 4 bases and J by 4 bases, with 14 bases left in between. Written as DNA, the CDR3 is TGTGCCAGCAGCTCCGCCGGGACAATAAATCAGCCCCAGCATTTT. Translated: CASSSAGTINQPQHF.

The chain joins TRBV3-1 to TRBJ2-7; 9 bases map to TRBD1. CDR1 and CDR2 (germline): LGHDT, YNNKEL (reference sequence). Trimming cost V 1 base and J 3 bases; bases outside gene matches: 1. CDR3 length: 14 residues. The CDR3 loop is CASSQAGQGYEQYF. CDR3 coding DNA: TGTGCCAGCAGCCAAGCGGGACAGGGCTACGAGCAGTACTTC.

The CDR3 sequence is CATSRSPGPGELFF. The CDR3 DNA is TGTGCCACCAGCAGATCCCCAGGTCCCGGGGAGCTGTTTTTT. The chain links TRBV15 to TRBJ2-2; D gene ambiguous. Per the germline V gene, CDR1 is LNHNV and CDR2 is YYDKDF (reference sequence). V shed 2 bases and J shed 6 bases, with 10 bases lying between them. The CDR3 has 14 residues.

Written as DNA, the CDR3 is TGCGCCAGCAGGGCCGGACTAGCGGTCTCCTACGAGCAGTACTTC. It encodes CASRAGLAVSYEQYF. The chain couples TRBV5-1 to TRBJ2-7; 10 bases map to TRBD2. With 5 bases clipped from V and 0 bases from J, the junction kept 5 bases outside the gene matches. Per the germline V gene, CDR1 is SGHRS and CDR2 is YFSETQ. CDR3 size: 15 residues. Combining the CDR3 with reference TRBV5-1 and TRBJ2-7 gives the whole variable domain KAGVTQTPRYLIKTRGQQVTLSCSPISGHRSVSWYQQTPGQGLQFLFEYFSETQRNKGNFPGRFSGRQFSNSRSEMNVSTLELGDSALYLCASRAGLAVSYEQYFGPGTRLTVT.

Concerning this clonotype itself: Compared with germline, one end of the junction differs, possibly owing to a read error. The chain joins TRBV6-5 to TRBJ2-2, with 8 bases lining up with TRBD2. Per the germline V gene, CDR1 is MNHEY and CDR2 is SVGAGI. This CDR3 has 16 residues. The CDR3 is CASSYSSGRGTGELFF. As DNA, the CDR3 is TGTGCCAGCAGCTACTCGAGCGGGAGAGGCACCGGGGAGCTGTTTTTT.

This clonotype showed up just a few times. The genes are TRBV20-1 and TRBJ2-7, with 7 bases aligning to TRBD2. The germline CDR1 and CDR2 sequences are DFQATT and SNEGSKA (reference sequence). The CDR3 is 12 residues long. J gave up 2 bases and V 5 bases, and 3 bases lay outside the gene matches. The CDR3 nucleotides are TGCAGTGCTCGCGGGAGTCCCTACGAGCAGTACTTC. Its translation: CSARGSPYEQYF.

There are a few counts of this clonotype. The chain uses TRBV12-3 or TRBV12-4 and TRBJ2-3; TRBD1 is a possible D gene (6 bases). V shed 5 bases and J shed 5 bases, with 17 bases lying between them. The CDR3 runs 15 residues. The CDR3 DNA reads TGTGCCAGCAGTCTCTCTAACCTACAGGGAGATACGCAGTATTTT. Residues: CASSLSNLQGDTQYF.

This clonotype was counted a few times. The V call is TRBV29-1, the J call TRBJ2-7; either TRBD1 or TRBD2 may fit D (5 bases each). There are 13 residues in the CDR3. Trimming took 5 bases from V and 2 from J, leaving 13 bases between them. Germline CDR1 is SQVTM and CDR2 is ANQGSEA. CDR3: CSVQRDVAYEQYF. The CDR3 DNA is TGCAGCGTTCAACGGGACGTAGCCTACGAGCAGTACTTC.

This clonotype occurred a few times. The CDR3 region is CASSSIVEETQYF. The CDR3 DNA reads TGTGCCAGCAGCTCAATCGTGGAAGAGACCCAGTACTTC. The chain uses TRBV5-4 and TRBJ2-5; D not resolved. The V and J ends lost 3 bases and 3 bases respectively, with 9 bases between them. The length of the CDR3 is 13 residues. Germline V gives CDR1 SGHNT, CDR2 YYREEE (reference sequence).

The sample holds a few counts of this clonotype. J is TRBJ1-2 and V is TRBV29-1, with TRBD1 identical over 8 bases. The germline gives CDR1 SQVTM, CDR2 ANQGSEA. The CDR3 spans 13 residues. Losses at the gene ends were 8 bases for V and 4 bases for J; bases not matched to a gene: 9. The CDR3 spells CSIMDRAGYGYTF. The CDR3 DNA reads as TGCAGCATCATGGACAGGGCGGGCTATGGCTACACCTTC.

In this sample, this clonotype turned up a few times. The V call is TRBV7-2, the J call TRBJ2-7; D may match TRBD1 or TRBD2 (5 bases each). The CDR3 contains 15 residues. Germline CDR1 reads SGHTA; CDR2 reads FQGNSA. Trimming pared 0 bases from V and 1 base from J, leaving 10 bases between. In nucleotides, the CDR3 is TGTGCCAGCAGCTTAGCGCGAGGGGAATCCTACGAGCAGTACTTC. This translates into CASSLARGESYEQYF.

In nucleotides, the CDR3 is TGTGCCAGTAGTATAGGCCCCTATGCTAGCACAGATACGCAGTATTTT. It codes for CASSIGPYASTDTQYF. This chain links TRBV19 with TRBJ2-3; unclear D gene. The germline gives CDR1 LNHDA, CDR2 SQIVND (reference sequence). The CDR3 has 16 amino acids. The V end lost 1 base, the J end lost 0 bases, and 11 bases lay between the germline ends.

This clonotype was counted a few times. The CDR3 region has the DNA TGTGCCAGCAGCAAGGGGACAGGGGGTTCTAATTACGAGCAGTACTTC. Protein: CASSKGTGGSNYEQYF. V gene TRBV7-8 combines with J gene TRBJ2-7, with 11 bases lining up with TRBD1. Germline CDR1 is SGHVS and CDR2 is FQNEAQ. V lost 5 bases, J lost 4 bases, and 10 bases stayed unmatched. The CDR3 is 16 amino acids.

This clonotype was seen a few times. The chain is built from TRBV10-3 and TRBJ2-5; D is uncertain. This CDR3 region has 14 residues. V was shortened by 1 base and J by 4 bases, with 10 bases between the two germline ends. Per germline, CDR1 ENHRY and CDR2 SYGVKD. The CDR3 bases are TGTGCCATCAGTGAGTTTCTATGGGGAGAGACCCAGTACTTC. Its translation: CAISEFLWGETQYF.